Below are 15 T cell receptor beta chains sequenced from a single sample in a study of OX40 agonist ivuxolimab in advanced cancers. Repertoires were generated with immunoSEQ multiplex PCR, while TCRdb's copy carries only in-frame clones and drops some. The sample holds about 33,000 clones, roughly 74% seen once. Material: CD4+ or CD8+ T cells sorted from blood, obtained in a trial of the OX40 agonist ivuxolimab. These receptors were obtained from an adult with an advanced solid tumor such as melanoma, head and neck, liver or kidney cancer.

The rearrangement uses TRBV15 and TRBJ2-3, with D perhaps matching TRBD2 (6 bases). Trimming took off 4 bases at V and 2 bases at J, with 16 bases between the two ends. Germline loops: CDR1 LNHNV, CDR2 YYDKDF (reference sequence). The CDR3 loop spans 16 amino acids. In nucleotides, the CDR3 is TGTGCCACCAGCACCGGGGACTCACAAAACACAGATACGCAGTATTTT. Translated, it gives CATSTGDSQNTDTQYF.

The chain joins TRBV9 to TRBJ2-1; D is perhaps TRBD1 (5 bases). CDR1 is SGDLS and CDR2 is YYNGEE in the germline V gene. This CDR3 region has 16 residues. V gave up 1 base and J gave up 0 bases, with 11 bases separating them. The CDR3 loop is CASSVWQTDSYNEQFF. CDR3 in DNA: TGTGCCAGCAGCGTATGGCAGACAGACTCCTACAATGAGCAGTTCTTC.

The chain links TRBV2 to TRBJ1-1; D is unclear. CDR1 is SNHLY, CDR2 FYNNEI, per germline. The CDR3 has 11 amino acids. V lost 3 bases and J lost 11, with 10 bases in between. CDR3 region: CASSDRTNAFF. The CDR3 nucleotides are TGTGCCAGCAGTGACAGGACCAACGCTTTCTTT.

This chain links TRBV7-7 with TRBJ2-1; D remains unclear. Germline-derived CDR1 and CDR2 are SSHAT and FNYEAQ (reference sequence). V shed 2 bases and J shed 5 bases, with 10 bases lying between them. The CDR3 consists of 14 residues. CDR3: CASSLNDRDNEQFF. In DNA form, the CDR3 reads TGTGCCAGCAGCTTAAATGACCGGGACAATGAGCAGTTCTTC.

The J gene is TRBJ1-6, the V gene TRBV5-1; D is perhaps TRBD1 (5 bases). Germline assignment: CDR1 SGHRS and CDR2 YFSETQ. The CDR3 runs 16 residues. Trimming took 1 base from V and 0 from J, leaving 8 bases between them. CDR3 protein: CASSLQGGSYNSPLHF. CDR3 nucleotide sequence: TGCGCCAGCAGCTTGCAGGGAGGCTCCTATAATTCACCCCTCCACTTT.

This clone appeared once. The genes are TRBV5-4 and TRBJ2-2, with D perhaps matching TRBD1 (6 bases). The CDR3 runs 12 residues. V shed 10 bases and J shed 4 bases, with 11 bases lying between them. Per the germline V gene, CDR1 is SGHNT and CDR2 is YYREEE (reference sequence). The CDR3 DNA follows: TGTGCCGGGAAACAGGGCACCGGGGAGCTGTTTTTT. It yields the protein CAGKQGTGELFF.

V gene TRBV5-1 combines with J gene TRBJ1-2; D unresolved. V was clipped by 0 bases and J by 5 bases, with 11 bases between them. CDR3 length equals 14 residues. Per the germline V gene, CDR1 is SGHRS and CDR2 is YFSETQ. DNA for the CDR3: TGCGCCAGCAGCTTGGCGGCCCTAGCATATGGCTACACCTTC. Protein: CASSLAALAYGYTF.

The chain joins TRBV7-3 to TRBJ2-7; D is possibly TRBD2 (5 bases). The germline gives CDR1 SGHTA, CDR2 FQGTGA. This CDR3 region has 13 residues. Trimming cost V 1 base and J 2 bases, with 6 bases left between them. The CDR3 bases are TGTGCCAGCAGCTTAAACGGGGCCTACGAGCAGTACTTC. Protein product: CASSLNGAYEQYF.

The CDR3 sequence: CSARVYNEQFF. The DNA of the CDR3 is TGCAGTGCTAGAGTATACAATGAGCAGTTCTTC. The genes are TRBV20-1 and TRBJ2-1; D is ambiguous. V was clipped by 1 base and J by 4 bases, with 2 bases between them. Germline loops: CDR1 DFQATT, CDR2 SNEGSKA (reference sequence). The CDR3 contains 11 residues.

The CDR3 region is CASSGHQPQHF. The CDR3 DNA sequence: TGTGCCAGCAGTGGGCATCAGCCCCAGCATTTT. The V and J genes are TRBV6-1 and TRBJ1-5; D call uncertain. The V gene lost 4 bases and the J gene lost 5 bases, with 3 bases spanning the gap. The CDR3 runs 11 residues. Per germline, CDR1 MNHNS and CDR2 SASEGT.

This clone was counted a single time. V gene TRBV30 combines with J gene TRBJ1-3, with 8 positions matching TRBD1. This CDR3 contains 18 residues. Looked up from germline, CDR1 is GTSNPN and CDR2 is SVGIG (reference sequence). Losses at the gene ends were 0 bases for V and 8 bases for J; bases not matched to a gene: 18. CDR3 DNA: TGTGCCTGGAGTGTAAGAGGACAGGGTTTCCGAAGAGGGTACACCATATATTTT. Protein product: CAWSVRGQGFRRGYTIYF.

This clone was detected only a few times. The chain combines TRBV18 with TRBJ1-6; D may be TRBD1 (5 bases). The CDR3 loop spans 13 amino acids. Trimming removed 6 bases at V and 8 bases at J, with 11 bases between. The germline CDR1 and CDR2 sequences are KGHSH and LQKENI. The CDR3, as DNA: TGTGCCAGCTCGCCAGGGTCGGATTCACCCCTCCACTTT. Encoded protein: CASSPGSDSPLHF. The variable domain in full, with the rest retrieved from reference TRBV18 and TRBJ1-6, is NAGVMQNPRHLVRRRGQEARLRCSPMKGHSHVYWYRQLPEEGLKFMVYLQKENIIDESGMPKERFSAEFPKEGPSILRIQQVVRGDSAAYFCASSPGSDSPLHFGNGTRLTVT.

The chain carries TRBV15 and TRBJ2-1; 7 bases align to TRBD2. Germline loops: CDR1 LNHNV, CDR2 YYDKDF (reference sequence). V shed 0 bases and J 2 bases; nucleotides not matched to a gene: 7. The CDR3 contains 17 residues. Here the CDR3 reads CATSREIAGSTYNEQFF. As DNA, the CDR3 is TGTGCCACCAGCAGAGAAATAGCGGGTAGTACCTACAATGAGCAGTTCTTC.

The V call is TRBV14, the J call TRBJ1-2; no definite D call. The V end lost 5 bases, the J end lost 7 bases, and 14 bases lay between the germline ends. Germline V gene data show CDR1 as SGHDN and CDR2 as FVKESK. The CDR3 covers 13 residues. The CDR3 is CASSFSYRSGYTF. Here the CDR3 DNA reads TGTGCCAGCAGCTTTTCCTACAGATCTGGCTACACCTTC.

This chain joins TRBV5-6 and TRBJ1-2; no definite D call. The CDR3 runs 13 residues. Trimming took off 3 bases at V and 3 bases at J, with 9 bases between the two ends. Germline values: CDR1 SGHDT, CDR2 YYEEEE. The CDR3 coding sequence is TGTGCCAGCAGCTCGTCTTTGCACTATGGCTACACCTTC. Translation gives CASSSSLHYGYTF.